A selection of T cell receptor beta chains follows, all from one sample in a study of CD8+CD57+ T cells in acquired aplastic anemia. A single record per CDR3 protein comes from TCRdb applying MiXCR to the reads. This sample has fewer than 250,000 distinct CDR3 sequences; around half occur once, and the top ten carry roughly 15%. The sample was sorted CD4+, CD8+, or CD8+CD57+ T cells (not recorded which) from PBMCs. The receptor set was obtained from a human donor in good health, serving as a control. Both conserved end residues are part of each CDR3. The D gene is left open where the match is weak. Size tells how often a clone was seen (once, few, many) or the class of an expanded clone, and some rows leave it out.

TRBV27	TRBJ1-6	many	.	CASSLDLGVGSPLHF	TGTGCCAGCAGTTTAGACCTGGGAGTCGGTTCACCCCTCCACTTT
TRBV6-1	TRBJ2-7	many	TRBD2	CASSAGLAGTSYEQYF	TGTGCCAGCAGTGCCGGACTAGCGGGCACTTCCTACGAGCAGTACTTC
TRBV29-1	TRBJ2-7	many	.	CSARDYEQYF	TGCAGCGCCCGGGACTACGAGCAGTACTTC
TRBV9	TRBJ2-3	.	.	CASSAQSTDTQYF	TGTGCCAGCAGCGCCCAAAGCACAGATACGCAGTATTTT
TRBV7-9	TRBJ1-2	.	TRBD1	CASSFNLGQFYGYTF	TGTGCCAGCAGCTTTAATCTGGGACAGTTCTATGGCTACACCTTC
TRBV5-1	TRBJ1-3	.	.	CASSLAVRLDSNTIYF	TGCGCCAGCAGCTTAGCGGTCAGGTTGGACTCGAACACCATATACTTT
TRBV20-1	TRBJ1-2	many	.	CSAREWAAGYGYTF	TGCAGTGCTAGAGAATGGGCCGCGGGCTATGGCTACACCTTC
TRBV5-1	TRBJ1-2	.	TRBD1	CASSLGQGLGYGYTF	TGCGCCAGCAGCTTGGGACAGGGGCTTGGGTATGGCTACACCTTC
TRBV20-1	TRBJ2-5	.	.	CSARDPRREETQYF	TGCAGTGCTAGAGATCCCCGCAGGGAAGAGACCCAGTACTTC
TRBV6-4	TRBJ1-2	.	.	CASSDDCPKAGNGYTF	TGTGCCAGCAGTGATGATTGCCCTAAGGCGGGGAATGGGTACACCTTC
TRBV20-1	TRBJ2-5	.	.	CSARDSRGDETQYF	TGCAGTGCTAGAGATTCCAGGGGGGATGAGACCCAGTACTTC
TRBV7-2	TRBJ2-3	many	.	CASSAFTDTQYF	TGTGCCAGCAGCGCCTTCACAGATACGCAGTATTTT
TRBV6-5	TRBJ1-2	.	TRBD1	CASNAGTGDSNYGYTF	TGTGCCAGCAACGCCGGGACAGGTGATAGTAACTATGGCTACACCTTC
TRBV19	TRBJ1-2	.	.	CASSQRVDYGYTF	TGTGCCAGTAGTCAACGGGTGGATTATGGCTACACCTTC
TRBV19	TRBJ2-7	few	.	CASSTGGHFEQYF	TGTGCCAGTAGTACCGGGGGACACTTCGAGCAGTACTTC
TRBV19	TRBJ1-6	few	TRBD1	CASSQGTVNSPLHF	TGTGCCAGTAGTCAGGGGACAGTTAATTCACCCCTCCACTTT
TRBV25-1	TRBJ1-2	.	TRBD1	CASRPRTGEGYGYTF	TGTGCCAGCAGACCTCGGACAGGAGAGGGCTATGGCTACACCTTC
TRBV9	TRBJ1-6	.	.	CASSVRGGSPLHF	TGTGCCAGCAGCGTACGGGGAGGATCACCCCTCCACTTT
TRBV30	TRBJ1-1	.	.	CAWGGGSRDTEAFF	TGTGCCTGGGGGGGGGGGAGTAGGGACACTGAAGCTTTCTTT
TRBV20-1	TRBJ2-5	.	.	CSARDVGGTQYF	TGCAGTGCTAGAGATGTAGGAGGGACCCAGTACTTC
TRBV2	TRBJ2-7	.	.	CASSEVSPYEQYF	TGTGCCAGCAGTGAGGTGTCACCCTACGAGCAGTACTTC
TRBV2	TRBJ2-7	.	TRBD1	CASADRVRFYEQYF	TGTGCCAGCGCCGACAGGGTACGCTTCTACGAGCAGTACTTC
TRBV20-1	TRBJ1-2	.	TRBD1	CSGSRDRVYWNYGYTF	TGCAGTGGTAGCCGGGACAGGGTATATTGGAACTATGGCTACACCTTC
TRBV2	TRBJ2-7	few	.	CASTLGQSYEQYF	TGTGCCAGCACCCTCGGACAGAGTTACGAGCAGTACTTC
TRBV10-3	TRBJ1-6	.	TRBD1	CAISETGTGLAHSPLHF	TGTGCCATCAGCGAAACCGGGACAGGGTTAGCCCATTCACCCCTCCACTTT
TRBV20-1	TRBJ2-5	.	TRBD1	CSFTRGTGGGPQETQYF	TGCAGTTTCACTCGCGGGACAGGGGGGGGACCCCAAGAGACCCAGTACTTC
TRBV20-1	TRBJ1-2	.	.	CSAGHGYTF	TGCAGTGCTGGACATGGCTACACCTTC
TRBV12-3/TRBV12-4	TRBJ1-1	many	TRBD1	CASSLGAGTGKVDAFF	TGTGCCAGCAGTTTAGGGGCCGGGACAGGGAAAGTGGACGCTTTCTTT
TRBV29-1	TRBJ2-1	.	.	CSVVERQGPYNEQFF	TGCAGCGTAGTAGAGCGGCAGGGCCCTTACAATGAGCAGTTCTTC
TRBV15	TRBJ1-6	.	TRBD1	CATSRDPGGSYNSPLHF	TGTGCCACCAGCAGAGACCCAGGGGGGTCCTATAATTCACCCCTCCACTTT
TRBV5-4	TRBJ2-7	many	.	CASSLDPDWGEQYF	TGTGCCAGCAGCTTGGATCCTGATTGGGGCGAGCAGTACTTC
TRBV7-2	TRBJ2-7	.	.	CASSPEYEQYF	TGTGCCAGCAGCCCGGAATACGAGCAGTACTTC
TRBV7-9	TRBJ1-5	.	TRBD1	CASSLEGTGGGQPQHF	TGCGCCAGCAGCTTAGAAGGGACAGGGGGCGGTCAGCCCCAGCATTTT
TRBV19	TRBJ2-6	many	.	CASSMGDSGANVLTF	TGTGCCAGTAGTATGGGAGACTCTGGGGCCAACGTCCTGACTTTC
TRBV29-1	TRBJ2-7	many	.	CSVQAQGGTYEQYF	TGCAGCGTCCAGGCGCAGGGGGGGACCTACGAGCAGTACTTC
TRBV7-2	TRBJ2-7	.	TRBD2	CASSLGAGGDEQYF	TGTGCCAGCAGCTTAGGAGCGGGGGGCGACGAGCAGTACTTC
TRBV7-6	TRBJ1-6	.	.	CASSLGTASSYNSPLHF	TGTGCCAGCAGCTTAGGGACGGCTAGCTCCTATAATTCACCCCTCCACTTT
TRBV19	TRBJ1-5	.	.	CASRLDEQGGQPQHF	TGTGCCAGTAGGTTGGATGAGCAGGGCGGTCAGCCCCAGCATTTT
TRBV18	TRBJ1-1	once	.	CASSPRSGGAVGTEAFF	TGTGCCAGCTCACCACGGTCAGGAGGTGCAGTCGGGACTGAAGCTTTCTTT
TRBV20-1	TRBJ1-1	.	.	CSVREQFEVEAFF	TGCAGTGTTAGAGAACAATTTGAGGTTGAAGCTTTCTTT
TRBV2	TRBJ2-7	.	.	CASSEARFCWNGCPYEQYF	TGTGCCAGCAGTGAAGCGCGGTTCTGTTGGAACGGCTGTCCCTACGAGCAGTACTTC